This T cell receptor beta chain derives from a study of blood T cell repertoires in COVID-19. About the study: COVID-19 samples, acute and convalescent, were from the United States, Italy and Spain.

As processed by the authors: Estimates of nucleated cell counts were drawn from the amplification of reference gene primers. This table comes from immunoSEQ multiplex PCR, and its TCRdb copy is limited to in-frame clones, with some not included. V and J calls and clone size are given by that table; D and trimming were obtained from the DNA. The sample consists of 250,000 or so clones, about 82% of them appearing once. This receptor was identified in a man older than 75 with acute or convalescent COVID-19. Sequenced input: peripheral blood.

CDR3 bases: TGTGCCAGCAAACTTGATGTAAACAATGAGCAGTTCTTC. Protein product: CASKLDVNNEQFF. The chain employs TRBV2 and TRBJ2-1, with unresolved D. Trimming left V 7 bases short and J 5 bases short, with 12 bases between. The germline CDR1 and CDR2 sequences are SNHLY and FYNNEI. The CDR3 sequence is 13 residues long.